A single sample gave rise to the 7 T cell receptor beta chains below, sequenced in a study of blood T cell repertoires in COVID-19. Some clones are missing from TCRdb's copy, which holds only in-frame ones; the method was immunoSEQ multiplex PCR. The sample lists 150,000 or so clones, 80% to 85% occurring once. The sequencing sample was made of peripheral blood. The origin of the receptors is a human donor in a cohort sampled during active COVID-19.

The chain links TRBV5-1 to TRBJ2-2; 7 bases match TRBD2. The CDR3 sequence is 16 residues long. Germline V gene data show CDR1 as SGHRS and CDR2 as YFSETQ. V trimming: 4 bases; J trimming: 3 bases; junction bases outside the gene matches: 9. CDR3 residues: CASSTSGTTYTGELFF. The CDR3 DNA sequence: TGCGCCAGCAGCACCTCCGGGACTACTTACACCGGGGAGCTGTTTTTT.

This clone has just a few counts. The CDR3 DNA reads as TGTGCCAGTAGTCCCCGGGACAGGGGTCAAAATTCACCCCTCCACTTT. Amino acid sequence: CASSPRDRGQNSPLHF. The chain joins TRBV19 to TRBJ1-6, with 10 bases lining up with TRBD1. CDR1 and CDR2 (germline): LNHDA, SQIVND (reference sequence). The CDR3 is made up of 16 amino acids. After removal of 5 bases from V and 7 bases from J, the junction contained 8 bases not matched to a gene.

This clone was counted a single time. The chain recombines TRBV18 with TRBJ2-1, with 7 positions matching TRBD1. Germline CDR1 reads KGHSH; CDR2 reads LQKENI. This CDR3 is built from 16 residues. Germline trimming cut 6 bases from V and 5 bases from J; bases unmatched to any gene: 13. CDR3 coding DNA: TGTGCCAGCTCCCGATTACAGGGGTCTTCGGACAATGAGCAGTTCTTC. This translates into CASSRLQGSSDNEQFF.

This clone was recorded once. The chain links TRBV7-9 to TRBJ2-3; D perhaps matches TRBD1 (5 bases). The V gene lost 6 bases and the J gene lost 6 bases, with 10 bases spanning the gap. The germline V gene has CDR1 SEHNR and CDR2 FQNEAQ (reference sequence). The CDR3 is 12 residues long. CDR3 bases: TGTGCCAGCAGAGTGGACAAGGATACGCAGTATTTT. Its translation: CASRVDKDTQYF.

This clone has a count of ten or more. The chain is built from TRBV5-6 and TRBJ1-2; TRBD1 aligns across 10 bases. The CDR3 is made up of 16 amino acids. V lost 4 bases and J lost 4; bases outside the gene matches: 10. Germline V gives CDR1 SGHDT, CDR2 YYEEEE. CDR3 DNA sequence: TGTGCCAGCAGCCTTTTTGGGACAGGGGATCCCTATGGCTACACCTTC. This gives the protein CASSLFGTGDPYGYTF.

This clone was detected only a few times. The J gene is TRBJ1-2, the V gene TRBV19; D unresolved. Between the trimmed V and J ends, which lost 6 bases and 4 bases, there was a span of 18 bases. CDR1 and CDR2 (germline): LNHDA, SQIVND (reference sequence). The CDR3 is 15 amino acids. The CDR3 spells CASSLLGAGSYGYTF. CDR3 coding DNA: TGTGCCAGTAGCCTGCTGGGCGCTGGGTCCTATGGCTACACCTTC.

This clone was recorded a few times. The gene calls are TRBV6-2 or TRBV6-3 and TRBJ1-1; D may be TRBD1 (5 bases). The CDR3 totals 14 residues. The germline V gene encodes CDR1 MNHEY and CDR2 SVGEGT. Trimming cost V 5 bases and J 3 bases, with 13 bases left between them. CDR3 in amino acids: CASSASRADTEAFF. CDR3 bases: TGTGCCAGCAGTGCATCCAGGGCGGACACTGAAGCTTTCTTT.